The clone carrying this TCR beta chain was counted a few times. Its matching antigen is unknown. The data were taken from a study of CD8 T cells in ankylosing spondylitis. Study findings and constraints: The study identified a TCR beta motif of several highly homologous variants that appeared characteristic of ankylosing spondylitis blood. Disease-linked clones displayed a CD8+ phenotype and appeared relatively rarely in peripheral blood.

Molecular-barcoded quantitative 5'-RACE produced these TCR beta libraries. TCRdb recomputed calls from the 5' RACE reads with MiXCR, one row per CDR3 protein. The data hold a few hundred thousand distinct CDR3 sequences, with around 18% observed a single time. The sequence derives from a male donor with ankylosing spondylitis. Specimen: blood, either unsorted or a sorted T cell fraction (not recorded which).

The CDR3 loop is CASSAAVYTGELFF. CDR3 nucleotides: TGTGCCAGCAGCGCAGCGGTATACACCGGGGAGCTGTTTTTT. The chain carries TRBV5-6 and TRBJ2-2, with D perhaps TRBD2 (5 bases). Germline V gene data show CDR1 as SGHDT and CDR2 as YYEEEE. With 4 bases removed from V and 3 bases from J, the gap between germline ends came to 10 bases. The CDR3 contains 14 residues.